These T cell receptor beta chains were read from a single sample in a study of CD8 T cells in ankylosing spondylitis. Using its own MiXCR run on the 5' RACE reads, TCRdb lists one record per CDR3 protein. The sample lists about 300,000 distinct CDR3 sequences; less than 25% were seen once. The sample comprised blood, either unsorted or a sorted T cell fraction (not recorded which). Receptors were obtained from a female donor with ankylosing spondylitis or in good health (not recorded which). CDR3s include the opening cysteine and the closing phenylalanine or tryptophan. D genes are given only for firm matches. A row's size may be missing; if present it is once, few, many or a size class.

j_call | clone_size | v_call | d_call | cdr3_nt | cdr3_aa
TRBJ2-3 | few | TRBV29-1 | NA | TGCAGCTCTTCGGGTAGAACCGGGGGCACAGATACGCAGTATTTT | CSSSGRTGGTDTQYF
TRBJ2-7 | NA | TRBV20-1 | TRBD2 | TGCAGTGCTAGGACTAGCGGGAGGTCCCACGAGCAGTACTTC | CSARTSGRSHEQYF
TRBJ2-7 | few | TRBV20-1 | TRBD2 | TGCAGTGCTAGAGATGGGGCTAGCGGGAACGGCGAGCAGTACTTC | CSARDGASGNGEQYF
TRBJ2-1 | many | TRBV7-2 | TRBD2 | TGTGCCAGCAGCTCGTCCGGGACTAGCGTTTACAATGAGCAGTTCTTC | CASSSSGTSVYNEQFF
TRBJ2-7 | NA | TRBV10-1 | NA | TGCGCCAGGAGGGTTGGATCCGAGCAGTACTTC | CARRVGSEQYF
TRBJ2-3 | few | TRBV24-1 | NA | TGTGCCACCAGTGATTTGCGCACCAATGGGGATACGCAGTATTTT | CATSDLRTNGDTQYF
TRBJ2-1 | NA | TRBV27 | TRBD2 | TGTGCCAGCACGGCAAACGCGCCACTAGCGGGGGGCAATGAGCAGTTCTTC | CASTANAPLAGGNEQFF
TRBJ2-1 | NA | TRBV20-1 | NA | TGCAGTGCTGAGCTGATAAATGAGCAGTTCTTC | CSAELINEQFF
TRBJ1-5 | few | TRBV28 | NA | TGTGCCAGCGCTCTCGGGGGGAGCAATCAGCCCCAGCATTTT | CASALGGSNQPQHF
TRBJ1-4 | NA | TRBV7-8 | TRBD1 | TGTGCCAGCAGCTTTCGTTCGGGACAGCACAATGAAAAACTGTTTTTT | CASSFRSGQHNEKLFF
TRBJ2-1 | many | TRBV5-5 | NA | TGTGCCAGCAGCTTGGGAGAGGGGATCTACAATGAGCAGTTCTTC | CASSLGEGIYNEQFF
TRBJ2-7 | few | TRBV20-1 | NA | TGCAGTGCTAGGGGGACTCCTCTCGAGGAGCAGTACTTC | CSARGTPLEEQYF
TRBJ1-1 | few | TRBV20-1 | NA | TGCAGTGCGTTAGACAGAGGGGGTACTGAAGCTTTCTTT | CSALDRGGTEAFF
TRBJ2-1 | few | TRBV7-9 | NA | TGTGCCAGCAGCGTTAGTTTCCCCTCCTACAATGAGCAGTTCTTC | CASSVSFPSYNEQFF
TRBJ2-1 | many | TRBV12-5 | TRBD2 | TGTGCTAGTGGTTTGGTAGGGACTAGCGGCAACAATGAGCAGTTCTTC | CASGLVGTSGNNEQFF
TRBJ1-3 | many | TRBV29-1 | TRBD1 | TGCAGCGTTGAAGACGACAGGGCCTCTGGAAACACCATATATTTT | CSVEDDRASGNTIYF
TRBJ2-7 | NA | TRBV6-2/TRBV6-3 | NA | TGTGCCAGCAGTTACGACGGGTGGGAAACCTACGAGCAGTACTTC | CASSYDGWETYEQYF
TRBJ2-1 | few | TRBV12-3/TRBV12-4 | TRBD2 | TGTGCCAGCAGTCTCCCGACTAGCGGACTTTACAATGAGCAGTTCTTC | CASSLPTSGLYNEQFF
TRBJ2-7 | few | TRBV29-1 | TRBD2 | TGCAGCGTCCCCTCCGCGACTAGCGGTGGGCACGAGCAGTACTTC | CSVPSATSGGHEQYF
TRBJ2-5 | NA | TRBV5-5 | TRBD2 | TGTGCCAGCAGCTTAAGTAGGCGGGAGGGTAGGGGAGAGACCCAGTACTTC | CASSLSRREGRGETQYF
TRBJ2-1 | NA | TRBV10-3 | NA | TGTGCCATCAGTGAAATTGGAAGGGGCAGACACAATGAGCAGTTCTTC | CAISEIGRGRHNEQFF
TRBJ2-1 | NA | TRBV6-6 | TRBD2 | TGTGCCAGCAGTTACTACAAAGCGGGAGGGCAGAATGAGCAGTTCTTC | CASSYYKAGGQNEQFF
TRBJ1-3 | NA | TRBV7-2 | TRBD1 | TGTGCCAGCAGCCCAGACAGGGGGCCTGGAAACACCATATATTTT | CASSPDRGPGNTIYF
TRBJ1-6 | few | TRBV6-4 | NA | TGTGCCAGCAGTGACTCGAACCGAGGGGAATCACCCCTCCACTTT | CASSDSNRGESPLHF
TRBJ2-3 | NA | TRBV9 | TRBD1 | TGTGCCAGCAGCGGGACAGGGGGCACAGATACGCAGTATTTT | CASSGTGGTDTQYF
TRBJ1-1 | NA | TRBV6-1 | NA | TGTGCCAGCAGCCGCGAAGGGTCCAGTTATCGAAGGACTGAAGCTTTCTTT | CASSREGSSYRRTEAFF
TRBJ2-2 | many | TRBV10-3 | NA | TGTGCCATCAGTGAGTCTTTAAACACCGGGGAGCTGTTTTTT | CAISESLNTGELFF
TRBJ2-5 | NA | TRBV5-1 | NA | TGCGCCAGCAGCTTGTCAGCGACCCGGGGGACCCAGTACTTC | CASSLSATRGTQYF
TRBJ2-2 | NA | TRBV4-3 | NA | TGCGCCAGCAGCCGGACTCGGACTAAGATCACCGGGGAGCTGTTTTTT | CASSRTRTKITGELFF
TRBJ2-1 | NA | TRBV24-1 | TRBD1 | TGTGCCACCAGTGACCCCGGGACAGGTTTGCAGAATGAGCAGTTCTTC | CATSDPGTGLQNEQFF
TRBJ1-1 | few | TRBV20-1 | NA | TGCAGTGCTAGAGGGGGGGTGAACACTGAAGCTTTCTTT | CSARGGVNTEAFF
TRBJ2-7 | NA | TRBV20-1 | TRBD2 | TGCAGTGCTAGAGTTCCCGGGACTAGCGGGAGGTTCTCCTACGAGCAGTACTTC | CSARVPGTSGRFSYEQYF
TRBJ2-5 | many | TRBV20-1 | NA | TGCAGTGCTAGAGACCAAGAGACCCAGTACTTC | CSARDQETQYF
TRBJ1-2 | NA | TRBV6-1 | NA | TGTGCCAGCAGTGTAGCAGGGGCCAACTATGGCTACACCTTC | CASSVAGANYGYTF
TRBJ1-5 | many | TRBV7-2 | NA | TGTGCCAGCAGTCCCACGTGGGCCACCAATCAGCCCCAGCATTTT | CASSPTWATNQPQHF
TRBJ1-4 | NA | TRBV12-3/TRBV12-4 | NA | TGTGCCAGCAGTTGGGGGGGTGGATCGGATGAAAAACTGTTTTTT | CASSWGGGSDEKLFF
TRBJ2-6 | few | TRBV4-3 | NA | TGCGCCAGCAGCCTCACCCCCGGCTCTGGGGCCAACGTCCTGACTTTC | CASSLTPGSGANVLTF
TRBJ2-5 | few | TRBV7-2 | NA | TGTGCCAGCAGCTTAGCGGTGGGCCAGACCCAGTACTTC | CASSLAVGQTQYF
TRBJ1-2 | NA | TRBV20-1 | NA | TGCAGTGCGGGAGGGGTGGGCTACACCTTC | CSAGGVGYTF
TRBJ2-2 | NA | TRBV15 | NA | TGTGCCACCAGCAGAGATCATGGAGTGGGGGAGCTGTTTTTT | CATSRDHGVGELFF
TRBJ2-1 | NA | TRBV2 | TRBD1 | TGTGCCAGCAGCCCTCTACAGGGGTGGGACAATGAGCAGTTCTTC | CASSPLQGWDNEQFF
TRBJ1-2 | many | TRBV25-1 | NA | TGTGCCAGCAGTGAATCGAGGGGGAGTAACTATGGCTACACCTTC | CASSESRGSNYGYTF
TRBJ2-1 | NA | TRBV28 | NA | TGTGCCAGCAGTTCACCTACGGCCGGAAAATACAATGAGCAGTTCTTC | CASSSPTAGKYNEQFF
TRBJ2-1 | many | TRBV10-3 | NA | TGTGCCATCAAAGGAGAGGGCTCCTACAATGAGCAGTTCTTC | CAIKGEGSYNEQFF
TRBJ1-6 | NA | TRBV20-1 | NA | TGCAGTGCTAGGAGGGAGAGGGATAATTCACCCCTCCACTTT | CSARRERDNSPLHF
TRBJ2-3 | few | TRBV11-3 | NA | TGTGCCAGCAGCTTAAGGGGAGGTGTTCCAGATACGCAGTATTTT | CASSLRGGVPDTQYF
TRBJ2-6 | NA | TRBV19 | NA | TGTGCCAGTACCCTTGGGGAAGCTGGGGCCAACGTCCTGACTTTC | CASTLGEAGANVLTF
TRBJ2-7 | NA | TRBV7-2 | NA | TGTGCCAGCAGCTCCGTCATCTACGAGCAGTACTTC | CASSSVIYEQYF
TRBJ2-7 | NA | TRBV4-2 | TRBD1 | TGTGCCAGCAGCCAAGAATGGGACAGCCGATTTGAGCAGTACTTC | CASSQEWDSRFEQYF
TRBJ2-7 | NA | TRBV18 | NA | TGTGCCAGCTCACCGGGACACGAGCAGTACTTC | CASSPGHEQYF
TRBJ2-1 | few | TRBV10-3 | NA | TGTGCCACTTCGCTAAGCGGCGAGCAGTTCTTC | CATSLSGEQFF
TRBJ1-4 | NA | TRBV29-1 | NA | TGCAGCGTTCTGAGTAGGGATGAAAAACTGTTTTTT | CSVLSRDEKLFF
TRBJ2-1 | NA | TRBV11-2 | TRBD2 | TGTGCCAGCAGCTTAAGTTGGGGGGGGAGAGGTGAGCAGTTCTTC | CASSLSWGGRGEQFF
TRBJ2-5 | many | TRBV24-1 | TRBD2 | TGTGCCACCAGTGACCCCAGCGGGGGAGAGACCCAGTACTTC | CATSDPSGGETQYF